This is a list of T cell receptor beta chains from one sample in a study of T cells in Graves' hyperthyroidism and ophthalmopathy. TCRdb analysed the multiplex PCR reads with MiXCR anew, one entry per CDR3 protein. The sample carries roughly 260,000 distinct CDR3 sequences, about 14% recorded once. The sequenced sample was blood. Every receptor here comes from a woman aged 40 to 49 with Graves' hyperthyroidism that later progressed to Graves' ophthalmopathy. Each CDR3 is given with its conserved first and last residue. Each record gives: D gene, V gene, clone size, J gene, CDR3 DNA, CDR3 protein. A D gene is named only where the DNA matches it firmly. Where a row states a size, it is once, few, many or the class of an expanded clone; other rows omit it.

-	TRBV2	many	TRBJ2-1	TGTGCCAGCAGGACCATAGGAGGGTCCAATGAGCAGTTCTTC	CASRTIGGSNEQFF
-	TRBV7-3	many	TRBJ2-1	TGTGCCAGCAGCTTAAGTAGCGTTGGGGATGAGCAGTTCTTC	CASSLSSVGDEQFF
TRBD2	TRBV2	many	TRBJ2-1	TGTGCCAGCAGTGTAGCGGGAGTCACCTACAATGAGCAGTTCTTC	CASSVAGVTYNEQFF
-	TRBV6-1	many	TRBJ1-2	TGTGCCAGCAGTGACCCCAACTATGGCTACACCTTC	CASSDPNYGYTF
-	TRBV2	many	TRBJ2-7	TGTGCCAGCAGTGAAGCCCGGTACGAGCAGTACTTC	CASSEARYEQYF
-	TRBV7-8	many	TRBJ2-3	TGTGCCAGCAGCCTCCTACAGGGAGTGAGATCAGATACGCAGTATTTT	CASSLLQGVRSDTQYF
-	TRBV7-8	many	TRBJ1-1	TGTGCCAGCAGCCATCTACAGAGGAGGGCTTTCTTT	CASSHLQRRAFF
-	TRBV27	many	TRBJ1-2	TGTGCCAGCAGGGGGAAGGGAAATTTAGGAAGTTATGGCTACACCTTC	CASRGKGNLGSYGYTF
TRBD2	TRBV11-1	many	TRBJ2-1	TGTGCCAGCAGCTTAAGTAGGTTCGGACTAGCGATCGACAATGAGCAGTTCTTC	CASSLSRFGLAIDNEQFF
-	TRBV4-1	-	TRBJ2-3	TGCGCCAGCAGCCAGAACCCCTCCAGCAGTAGCACAGATACGCAGTATTTT	CASSQNPSSSSTDTQYF
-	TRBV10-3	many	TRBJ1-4	TGTGCCATCAGTGAGTCGGGGGAAAAACTGTTTTTT	CAISESGEKLFF
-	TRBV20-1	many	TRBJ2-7	TGCAGTGCTAGTGGGGACGACGGGGCTTTATACGAGCAGTACTTC	CSASGDDGALYEQYF
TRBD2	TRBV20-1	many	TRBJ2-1	TGCAGTGCTCGAAAGCGGGAGGGCCCCTACAATGAGCAGTTCTTC	CSARKREGPYNEQFF
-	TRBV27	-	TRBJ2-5	TGTGCCAGCAGTCCTGGACAGTTAGAGACCCAGTACTTC	CASSPGQLETQYF
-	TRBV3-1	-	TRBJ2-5	TGTGCCAGCAGCCGGCAACTAAACCGCCAAGAGACCCAGTACTTC	CASSRQLNRQETQYF
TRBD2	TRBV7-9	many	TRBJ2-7	TGTGCCAGCAGCCACCCGGGACTAGCGATCGAGTACTTC	CASSHPGLAIEYF
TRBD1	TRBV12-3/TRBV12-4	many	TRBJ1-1	TGTGCCAGCACAGGGGGCACTGAAGCTTTCTTT	CASTGGTEAFF
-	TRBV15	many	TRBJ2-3	TGTGCCACCAGCGGACTACATGGGACCCCCCGCACAGATACGCAGTATTTT	CATSGLHGTPRTDTQYF
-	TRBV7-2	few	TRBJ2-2	TGTGCCAGCAGCTTGGAATGGGACGGTGGGACGATCGCGAACACCGGGGAGCTGTTTTTT	CASSLEWDGGTIANTGELFF
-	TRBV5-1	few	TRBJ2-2	TGCGCCAGCAGCACCGCGACAGGCAGCACCGGGGAGCTGTTTTTT	CASSTATGSTGELFF
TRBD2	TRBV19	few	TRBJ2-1	TGTGCCAGTAGCGGACTAGCGGGAGGAACAAGGGATGAGCAGTTCTTC	CASSGLAGGTRDEQFF
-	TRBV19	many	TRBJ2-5	TGTGCCAGTCAGTACCAAGAGACCCAGTACTTC	CASQYQETQYF
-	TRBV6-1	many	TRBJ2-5	TGTGCCAGCAGCCTCGGTGTTGGGATGGAGACCCAGTACTTC	CASSLGVGMETQYF
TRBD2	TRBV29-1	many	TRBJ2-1	TGCAGCGAGCCAGCGGGACCGTACAATGAGCAGTTCTTC	CSEPAGPYNEQFF
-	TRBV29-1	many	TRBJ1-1	TGCAGCGTTGAAGAATGGCGGAGGCACACTGAAGCTTTCTTT	CSVEEWRRHTEAFF
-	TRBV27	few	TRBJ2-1	TGTGCCAGCAGGCATACTCCCGGGACGGGACAGTTCTTC	CASRHTPGTGQFF
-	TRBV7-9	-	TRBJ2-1	TGTGCCAGCAGCTTAGTAGGTCTCGAGCAGTTCTTC	CASSLVGLEQFF
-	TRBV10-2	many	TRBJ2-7	TGCGCCAGCAGTGAGTCGAACGGGCGAGTATCCGAGCAGTACTTC	CASSESNGRVSEQYF
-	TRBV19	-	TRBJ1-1	TGTGCCAGTAGTTCTTGGAGTACTGAAGCTTTCTTT	CASSSWSTEAFF
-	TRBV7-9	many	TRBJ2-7	TGTGCCAGCAGCTTTGGGCCTGAGCAGTACTTC	CASSFGPEQYF
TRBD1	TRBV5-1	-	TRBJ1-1	TGCGCCAGCAGCGCGGACAGGGATTACACTGAAGCTTTCTTT	CASSADRDYTEAFF
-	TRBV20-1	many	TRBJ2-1	TGCAGTGCTAGAGGATACAGCGGGTATGAGCAGTTCTTC	CSARGYSGYEQFF
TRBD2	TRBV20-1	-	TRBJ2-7	TGCAGTGCTAGAGTTTCCCTAGCGGGAACCTCCGAGCAGTACTTC	CSARVSLAGTSEQYF
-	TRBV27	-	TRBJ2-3	TGTGCCAGCAGTTTTGTGGTTCCGGCAGATACGCAGTATTTT	CASSFVVPADTQYF
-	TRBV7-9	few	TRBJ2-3	TGTGCCAGCAGCTTAGGAGGGCCGGTCGCAGATACGCAGTATTTT	CASSLGGPVADTQYF
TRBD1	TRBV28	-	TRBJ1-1	TGCGCCAGCAGCTACGGACAGGGGGCTGGAGGGGCTGAAGCTTTCTTT	CASSYGQGAGGAEAFF
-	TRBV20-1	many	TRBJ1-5	TGCAGTGCCAACAGGCATGATCAGCCCCAGCATTTT	CSANRHDQPQHF
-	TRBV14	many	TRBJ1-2	TGTGCCAGCAGCCAAGATTGGGGGGGAAATCACTACTATGGCTACACCTTC	CASSQDWGGNHYYGYTF
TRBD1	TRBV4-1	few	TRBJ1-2	TGCGCCAGCAGCCAGGGTGGACAGGGGACCTTTGGCTACACCTTC	CASSQGGQGTFGYTF
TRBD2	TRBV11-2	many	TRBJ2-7	TGTGCCAGCAGCGGGAGGGCCGGGAACGAGCAGTACTTC	CASSGRAGNEQYF
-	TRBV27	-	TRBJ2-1	TGTGCCAGCCGCGGGACTTACAATGAGCAGTTCTTC	CASRGTYNEQFF
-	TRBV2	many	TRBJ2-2	TGTGCCAGCAGGGGCACCATTGTAGCCGGGGAGCTGTTTTTT	CASRGTIVAGELFF
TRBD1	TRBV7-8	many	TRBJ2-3	TGTGCCAGCAGCGTGGGGACAGGCACACCAGATACGCAGTATTTT	CASSVGTGTPDTQYF
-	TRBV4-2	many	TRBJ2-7	TGTGCCAGCAGCGAAAATTCCTACGAGCAGTACTTC	CASSENSYEQYF
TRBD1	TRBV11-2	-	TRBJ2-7	TGTGCCAGCAGCTCCCTACAGGGGACCTCTTCCTACGAGCAGTACTTC	CASSSLQGTSSYEQYF
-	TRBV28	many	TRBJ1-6	TGTGCCAGCAGTCCTCGGAGCTCCTATAATTCACCCCTCCACTTT	CASSPRSSYNSPLHF
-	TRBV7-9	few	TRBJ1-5	TGTGCCAGCAGCTTGTCCCCGGGCGGGCGCAATCAGCCCCAGCATTTT	CASSLSPGGRNQPQHF
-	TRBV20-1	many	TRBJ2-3	TGCAGTGCTAAGGGGTTCAGAAAAGATACGCAGTATTTT	CSAKGFRKDTQYF
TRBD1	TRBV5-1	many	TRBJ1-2	TGCGCCAGCAGCTCAATACCCGACAGGGCCACCAACTATGGCTACACCTTC	CASSSIPDRATNYGYTF
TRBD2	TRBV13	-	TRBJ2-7	TGTGCCAGCAGCACCCGGACTAGCGGGAGGAGCTCCTACGAGCAGTACTTC	CASSTRTSGRSSYEQYF
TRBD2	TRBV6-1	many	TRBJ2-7	TGTGCCAGGGGACGGCAGGGGCTAGCGGGACCCTACGAGCAGTACTTC	CARGRQGLAGPYEQYF
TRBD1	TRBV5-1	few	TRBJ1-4	TGCGCCAGCAGCTTTGGGACAGGGCCTTTTCCAACTAATGAAAAACTGTTTTTT	CASSFGTGPFPTNEKLFF
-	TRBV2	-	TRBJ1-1	TGTGCCAGCATGGCAGCGACAGGAATGAACACTGAAGCTTTCTTT	CASMAATGMNTEAFF
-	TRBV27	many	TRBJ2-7	TGTGCCAGCAGTTTTACCCCCGGGAGAGGCGACGAGCAGTACTTC	CASSFTPGRGDEQYF
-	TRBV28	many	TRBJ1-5	TGTGCCAGCAGTTTAGACCCGCCCCAGCATTTT	CASSLDPPQHF